The T cell receptor (beta chain) under discussion was sequenced for a study of T cell responses to AZD1222 COVID-19 vaccine. The germline gives CDR1 MRHNA, CDR2 SNTAGT. The CDR3 length is 15 residues. Trimming removed 0 bases at V and 7 bases at J, with 10 bases between. Libraries were prepared by immunoSEQ multiplex PCR; TCRdb keeps only in-frame clonotypes and omits some of them. The table shows approximately 200,000 clones, with approximately 87% occurring only once. This TCR was recovered from an adult in good health. The sequencing here drew on peripheral blood, taken on day 0 of MenACWY control vaccination. The gene calls are TRBV6-4 and TRBJ1-6; unclear D gene. The CDR3 loop is CASSDSFGSNSPLHF. As DNA, the CDR3 is TGTGCCAGCAGTGACTCGTTCGGGTCCAATTCACCCCTCCACTTT.